This T cell receptor (beta chain) came from a study of CD8 T cells in ankylosing spondylitis. Findings and caveats of the study: Disease-linked clones reportedly showed significant enrichment in matched ankylosing spondylitis synovial fluid. Characteristic, it appeared, of ankylosing spondylitis blood was a TCR beta motif of eight or nine highly homologous variants. Clones that were linked to disease were CD8+ and were relatively rare in peripheral blood.

In its sample, this clonotype was seen a few times. Its antigen remains unidentified. Using quantitative 5'-RACE with molecular barcodes, the authors made TCR beta libraries. TCRdb reanalysed the 5' RACE reads using MiXCR and keeps one entry per CDR3 protein. This table holds approximately 340,000 distinct CDR3 sequences, roughly 15% found once. The germline CDR1 and CDR2 sequences are SGHRS and YFSETQ. The CDR3 covers 15 residues. V shed 5 bases and J 2 bases; nucleotides not matched to a gene: 8. The TCR was taken from a male donor with ankylosing spondylitis or in good health (not recorded which). The chain carries TRBV5-1 and TRBJ2-3, with 7 positions matching TRBD1. Sequenced sample: blood, either unsorted or a sorted T cell fraction (not recorded which). CDR3 amino acids: CASSFDRVPTDTQYF. The CDR3, as DNA: TGCGCCAGCAGTTTCGACAGGGTCCCCACAGATACGCAGTATTTT.